This T cell receptor (beta chain) appears in the sequencing data of a study of blood T cells in healthy people across ages. Points from the study as a whole: Estimates of total diversity, which came from one million sequenced T cells, were considered to be underestimates.

Trimming took off 1 base at V and 10 bases at J, with 11 bases between the two ends. Per germline, CDR1 SGHDT and CDR2 YYEEEE. CDR3 length: 12 residues. To note about this clonotype: The antigen is undetermined.

Next came a second PCR, run for about 7 to 12 cycles, which used a sample-barcoded 5' primer along with a J-beta primer mix. A single record per CDR3 protein comes from TCRdb applying MiXCR to the 5' RACE reads. Among roughly 1.6 million distinct CDR3 sequences listed, 34% were seen once. Material for sequencing was blood. The clonotype was recovered from a woman in her twenties or thirties in good health. The chain is built from TRBV5-6 and TRBJ2-5, with TRBD2 as a possible D gene (5 bases). In DNA form, the CDR3 reads TGTGCCAGCAGCTTGAGCAAAGCGGTCCAGTACTTC. Translating gives CASSLSKAVQYF.